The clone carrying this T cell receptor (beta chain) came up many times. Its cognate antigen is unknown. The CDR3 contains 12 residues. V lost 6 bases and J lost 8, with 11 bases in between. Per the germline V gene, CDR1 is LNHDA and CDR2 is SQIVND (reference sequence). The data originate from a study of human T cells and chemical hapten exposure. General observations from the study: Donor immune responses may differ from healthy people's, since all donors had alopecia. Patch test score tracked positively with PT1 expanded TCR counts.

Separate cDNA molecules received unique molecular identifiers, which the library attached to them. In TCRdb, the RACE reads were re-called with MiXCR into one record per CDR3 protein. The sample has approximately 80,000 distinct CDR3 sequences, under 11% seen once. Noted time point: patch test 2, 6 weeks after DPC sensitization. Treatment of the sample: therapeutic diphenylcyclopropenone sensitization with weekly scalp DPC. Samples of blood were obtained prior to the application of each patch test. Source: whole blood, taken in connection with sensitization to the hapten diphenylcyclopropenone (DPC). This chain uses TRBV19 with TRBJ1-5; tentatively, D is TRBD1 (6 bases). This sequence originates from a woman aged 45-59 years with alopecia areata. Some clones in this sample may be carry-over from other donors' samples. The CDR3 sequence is CASRDSLEPQHF. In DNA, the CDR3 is TGTGCCAGTAGGGACAGTCTGGAGCCCCAGCATTTT.